The entry below gives a single T cell receptor beta chain sequence along with its context. Per the authors' pipeline: Reference gene primer amplification in the assay estimated nucleated cell counts. TCRdb's copy holds only in-frame clones and misses some; the assay was immunoSEQ multiplex PCR. V, J and clone size are those of that table, while D and trimming were read from the DNA. Of some 350,000 clones listed, about 93% were seen once; the top ten hold roughly 3.4%. The entry originates in a study of blood T cell repertoires in COVID-19. Study summary: The study drew acute and convalescent COVID-19 samples from the United States, Italy and Spain. T cells, B-cell-depleted T cells, or PBMCs supplied cDNA or gDNA.

Germline CDR1 and CDR2: PRHDT and FYEKMQ (reference sequence). Trimming at V came to 4 bases and at J to 6 bases, leaving 15 bases not matched to a gene. The CDR3 spans 20 residues. This clonotype was obtained from a woman in her late teens or twenties who had recovered from COVID-19. The sequencing sample was made of peripheral blood. V and J are TRBV13 and TRBJ2-1, with 16 bases lining up with TRBD2. CDR3 DNA sequence: TGTGCCAGCAGCTCGACAACAGGGACTAGCGGGAGGGCCCCCTTCAATGAGCAGTTCTTC. Amino acid sequence: CASSSTTGTSGRAPFNEQFF.